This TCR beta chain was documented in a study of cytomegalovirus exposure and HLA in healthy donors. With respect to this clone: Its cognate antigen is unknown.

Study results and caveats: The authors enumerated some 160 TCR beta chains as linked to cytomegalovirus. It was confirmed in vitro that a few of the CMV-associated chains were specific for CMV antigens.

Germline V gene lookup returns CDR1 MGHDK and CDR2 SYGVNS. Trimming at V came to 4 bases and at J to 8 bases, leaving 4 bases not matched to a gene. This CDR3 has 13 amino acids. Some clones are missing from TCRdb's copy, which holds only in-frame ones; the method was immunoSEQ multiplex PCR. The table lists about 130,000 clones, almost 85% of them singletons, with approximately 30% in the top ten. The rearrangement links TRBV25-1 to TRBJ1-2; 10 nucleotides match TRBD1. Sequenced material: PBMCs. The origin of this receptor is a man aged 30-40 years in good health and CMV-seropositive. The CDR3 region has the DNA TGTGCCAGCAGTGGAGGGACAGGGGCCGGCTACACCTTC. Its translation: CASSGGTGAGYTF.